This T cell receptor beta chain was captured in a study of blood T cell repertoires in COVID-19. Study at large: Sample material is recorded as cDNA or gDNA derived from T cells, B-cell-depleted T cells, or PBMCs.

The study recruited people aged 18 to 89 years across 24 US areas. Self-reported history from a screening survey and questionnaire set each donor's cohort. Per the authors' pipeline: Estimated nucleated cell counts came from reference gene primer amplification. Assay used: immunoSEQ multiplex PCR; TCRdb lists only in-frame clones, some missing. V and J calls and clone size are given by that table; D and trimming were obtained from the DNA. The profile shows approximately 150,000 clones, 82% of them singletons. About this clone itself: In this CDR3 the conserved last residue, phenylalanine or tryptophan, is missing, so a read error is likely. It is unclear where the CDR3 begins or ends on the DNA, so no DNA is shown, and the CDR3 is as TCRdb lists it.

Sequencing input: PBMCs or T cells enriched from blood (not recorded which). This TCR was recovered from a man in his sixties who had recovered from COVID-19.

The CDR3: CASSINRGRI. The rearrangement joins TRBV10-1 to TRBJ1-2; TRBD1 was called by the table and not checked on the DNA. The CDR3 comprises 10 residues, both ends counted. Germline loops: CDR1 WNHNN, CDR2 SYGVQD (reference sequence).